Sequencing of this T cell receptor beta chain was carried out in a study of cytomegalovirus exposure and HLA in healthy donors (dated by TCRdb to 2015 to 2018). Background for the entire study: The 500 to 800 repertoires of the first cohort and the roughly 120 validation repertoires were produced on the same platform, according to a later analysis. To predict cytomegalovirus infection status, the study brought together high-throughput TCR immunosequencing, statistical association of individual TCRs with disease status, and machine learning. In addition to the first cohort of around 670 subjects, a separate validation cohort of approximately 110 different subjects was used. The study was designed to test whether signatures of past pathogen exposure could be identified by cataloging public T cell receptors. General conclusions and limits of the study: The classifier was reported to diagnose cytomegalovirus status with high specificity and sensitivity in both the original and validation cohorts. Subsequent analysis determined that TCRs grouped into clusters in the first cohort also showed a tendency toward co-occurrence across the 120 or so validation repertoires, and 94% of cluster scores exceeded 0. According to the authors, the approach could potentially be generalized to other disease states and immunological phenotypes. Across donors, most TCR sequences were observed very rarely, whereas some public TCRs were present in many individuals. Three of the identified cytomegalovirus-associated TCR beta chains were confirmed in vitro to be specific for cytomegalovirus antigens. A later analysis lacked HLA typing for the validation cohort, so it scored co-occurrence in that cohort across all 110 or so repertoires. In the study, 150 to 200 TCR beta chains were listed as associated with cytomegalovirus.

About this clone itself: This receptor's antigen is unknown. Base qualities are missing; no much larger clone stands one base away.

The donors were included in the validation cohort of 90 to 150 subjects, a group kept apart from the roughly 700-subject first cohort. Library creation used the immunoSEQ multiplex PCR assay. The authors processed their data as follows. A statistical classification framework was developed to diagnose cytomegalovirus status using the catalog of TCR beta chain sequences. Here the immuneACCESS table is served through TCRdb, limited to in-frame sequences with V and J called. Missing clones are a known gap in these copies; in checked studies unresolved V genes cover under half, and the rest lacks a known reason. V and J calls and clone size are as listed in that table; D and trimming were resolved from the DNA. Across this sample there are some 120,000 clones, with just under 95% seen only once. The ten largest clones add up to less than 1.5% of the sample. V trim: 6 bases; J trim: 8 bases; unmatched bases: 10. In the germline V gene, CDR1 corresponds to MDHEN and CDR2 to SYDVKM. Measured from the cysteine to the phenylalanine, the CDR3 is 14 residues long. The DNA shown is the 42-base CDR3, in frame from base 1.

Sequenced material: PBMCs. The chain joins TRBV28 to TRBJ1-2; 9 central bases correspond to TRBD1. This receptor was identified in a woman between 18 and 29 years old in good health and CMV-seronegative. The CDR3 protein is CASRFPGQGFGYTF. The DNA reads TGTGCCAGCAGATTTCCGGGACAGGGCTTCGGCTACACCTTC.